The TCR beta chain under discussion was sequenced for a study of cytomegalovirus exposure and HLA in healthy donors. Worth noting for this clone: What it recognizes is unknown.

Findings and caveats of the study: Association of a missense DCLRE1C variant with TCR beta V- and J-gene trimming was reported in a later analysis.

This CDR3 is built from 15 residues. Germline CDR1 reads SNHLY; CDR2 reads FYNNEI. With V trimmed by 7 bases and J by 4 bases, 10 bases remained unmatched. This PCR relied on a set of 60 Vbeta primers and 13 Jbeta primers. Sequenced by immunoSEQ multiplex PCR; TCRdb stores in-frame clones only, minus some. The sample lists about 260,000 clones; roughly four fifths were seen once. The source of this sequence is a middle-aged woman in good health and CMV-seropositive. The sequenced sample was PBMCs. This chain joins TRBV2 and TRBJ1-5, with 7 bases matching TRBD1. The CDR3 DNA is TGTGCCAGCAAGGAAGGGCAGGGGGAGAATCAGCCCCAGCATTTT. Translated, it gives CASKEGQGENQPQHF.